Listed below are T cell receptor beta chains from one sample, sequenced in a study of CD8 T cells in ankylosing spondylitis. TCRdb reanalysed the 5' RACE reads using MiXCR and keeps one entry per CDR3 protein. This sample has roughly 180,000 distinct CDR3 sequences, with 9.5% to 13% found just once. Sequencing used blood, either unsorted or a sorted T cell fraction (not recorded which). The receptor source for this set is a male donor with ankylosing spondylitis or in good health (not recorded which). CDR3s include the opening cysteine and the closing phenylalanine or tryptophan. A D gene is named only where the DNA matches it firmly. Rows may omit the clone size; those that give it use once, few, many or a size class.

few	NA	TRBV7-2	TRBJ2-3	TGTGCCAGCAGCTTCGGGGGCGACACAGATACGCAGTATTTT	CASSFGGDTDTQYF
many	NA	TRBV28	TRBJ1-2	TGTGCCAGCAGTTTAATGGTGACCTATGGCTACACCTTC	CASSLMVTYGYTF
many	NA	TRBV24-1	TRBJ2-3	TGTGCCACCAGTGCTGGCGGCGGAGGAGATACGCAGTATTTT	CATSAGGGGDTQYF
many	TRBD1	TRBV29-1	TRBJ2-7	TGCAGCGCAGAGGACAGGGGATCCCACGAGCAGTACTTC	CSAEDRGSHEQYF
many	TRBD1	TRBV9	TRBJ2-7	TGTGCCAGCAGCAAGGGGACAGCCTACGAGCAGTACTTC	CASSKGTAYEQYF
few	TRBD1	TRBV29-1	TRBJ1-1	TGCAGCGTTGTACGAGGGACAGGGAACACTGAAGCTTTCTTT	CSVVRGTGNTEAFF
many	NA	TRBV20-1	TRBJ1-1	TGCAGTGCTAGGAACAGGAACACTGAAGCTTTCTTT	CSARNRNTEAFF
few	NA	TRBV5-6	TRBJ2-5	TGTGCCAGCAGAATAGGAGAGACCCAGTACTTC	CASRIGETQYF
NA	NA	TRBV11-2	TRBJ2-5	TGTGCCAGCAGCTTAGGAGCCCAGACCCAGTACTTC	CASSLGAQTQYF
NA	NA	TRBV5-1	TRBJ2-1	TGCGCCAGCAGCGAGACGCAGGGTAACAATGAGCAGTTCTTC	CASSETQGNNEQFF
NA	TRBD2	TRBV7-9	TRBJ2-7	TGTGCCAGCAGCTTATATAGCGGGGGTATAATTTACGAGCAGTACTTC	CASSLYSGGIIYEQYF
many	NA	TRBV15	TRBJ2-1	TGTGCCACCAGCAGAGATCAAGAGCAGTTCTTC	CATSRDQEQFF
many	TRBD1	TRBV20-1	TRBJ1-1	TGCAGTGCTAGCCCGGAGACAGGGGTCACTGAAGCTTTCTTT	CSASPETGVTEAFF
many	TRBD1	TRBV12-3/TRBV12-4	TRBJ2-3	TGTGCCAGCAGTACACAGGGGGGCAGCACAGATACGCAGTATTTT	CASSTQGGSTDTQYF
once	NA	TRBV7-2	TRBJ2-5	TGTGCCAGCAGCACGACTTTAGAGACCCAGTACTTC	CASSTTLETQYF
many	NA	TRBV11-2	TRBJ2-4	TGTGCCAGCAGAGCGGAAAACATTCAGTACTTC	CASRAENIQYF
many	NA	TRBV19	TRBJ1-2	TGTGCCAGTAGTATCCCCGGAGACTTTTATGGCTACACCTTC	CASSIPGDFYGYTF
NA	TRBD2	TRBV7-8	TRBJ2-7	TGTGCCAGCAGCCAGACGGGGGGGCCCAACGAGCAGTACTTC	CASSQTGGPNEQYF
many	NA	TRBV5-1	TRBJ2-3	TGCGCCAGCAGCTGGGCCGGAGATACGCAGTATTTT	CASSWAGDTQYF
many	NA	TRBV7-9	TRBJ1-1	TGTGCCAGCAGCTTCGACGGAACGCTGAACACTGAAGCTTTCTTT	CASSFDGTLNTEAFF
few	TRBD1	TRBV3-1	TRBJ1-2	TGTGCCAGCAGCCAAGGATTCCGGGGACAGGGCTCCTATGGCTACACCTTC	CASSQGFRGQGSYGYTF
many	NA	TRBV6-6	TRBJ2-1	TGTGCCAGCAGTTACGCTGGCTACAATGAGCAGTTCTTC	CASSYAGYNEQFF
many	NA	TRBV20-1	TRBJ2-1	TGCAGTGCTTCCAACTACAATGAGCAGTTCTTC	CSASNYNEQFF
many	TRBD2	TRBV10-1	TRBJ2-3	TGCGCCAGCAGTCCGACTAGCGGGAGTCGGGATACGCAGTATTTT	CASSPTSGSRDTQYF
few	NA	TRBV11-2	TRBJ2-3	TGTGCCAGCAACATTCGGGGCACAGATACGCAGTATTTT	CASNIRGTDTQYF
many	TRBD1	TRBV11-2	TRBJ2-1	TGTGCCAGCAGCATTACAGGGGTCACGGACAATGAGCAGTTCTTC	CASSITGVTDNEQFF
few	NA	TRBV27	TRBJ1-2	TGTGCCAGCAGTTACCTGGACGGCTATGGCTACACCTTC	CASSYLDGYGYTF